Listed below are T cell receptor beta chains from one sample, sequenced in a study of CD4 T cells in relation to SARS-CoV-2 and coronaviruses. Produced via immunoSEQ multiplex PCR; TCRdb's table is partial and in-frame only. The sample contains 35,000 to 40,000 clones, approximately 85% of which appear only once. Material for sequencing was memory CD4+ T cells from PBMCs. These receptors were obtained from an adult with COVID-19. CDR3s include the opening cysteine and the closing phenylalanine or tryptophan. The order of the fields is D gene, J gene, clone size, V gene, CDR3 DNA, CDR3 protein. D genes are given only for firm matches. Clone size, where shown, is once, few, many, or a class for clones that have expanded.

d_gene: .
j_gene: TRBJ2-6
abundance: once
v_gene: TRBV6-6
CDR3nt: TGTGCCAGCAGTTCTTCCGGCTCTGGGGCCAACGTCCTGACTTTC
CDR3aa: CASSSSGSGANVLTF

d_gene: TRBD1
j_gene: TRBJ2-2
abundance: .
v_gene: TRBV6-5
CDR3nt: TGTGCCAGCAGTACGACAGGGATTAAGCGGGAGCTGTTTTTT
CDR3aa: CASSTTGIKRELFF

d_gene: .
j_gene: TRBJ1-6
abundance: .
v_gene: TRBV19
CDR3nt: TGTGCCAGTAGTTCGGGGTCACCCCTCCACTTT
CDR3aa: CASSSGSPLHF

d_gene: .
j_gene: TRBJ1-5
abundance: few
v_gene: TRBV2
CDR3nt: TGTGCCAGCAGCTGGGGACAAAGCAATCAGCCCCAGCATTTT
CDR3aa: CASSWGQSNQPQHF

d_gene: .
j_gene: TRBJ2-4
abundance: few
v_gene: TRBV2
CDR3nt: TGTGCCAGCACGGCTGGGCAGGGCAACAAAAACATTCAGTACTTC
CDR3aa: CASTAGQGNKNIQYF

d_gene: .
j_gene: TRBJ1-5
abundance: few
v_gene: TRBV21-1
CDR3nt: TGTGCCAGCACCCAGAGGGGGCCTAAGCCTTTCAATCAGCCCCAGCATTTT
CDR3aa: CASTQRGPKPFNQPQHF

d_gene: TRBD1
j_gene: TRBJ1-5
abundance: few
v_gene: TRBV5-6
CDR3nt: TGTGCCAGCAGCCGGAGGGGACAGCGCAATCAGCCCCAGCATTTT
CDR3aa: CASSRRGQRNQPQHF

d_gene: .
j_gene: TRBJ2-1
abundance: .
v_gene: TRBV19
CDR3nt: TGTGCCAGTAGTACCCCAGGGACGAGCTCCTACAATGAGCAGTTCTTC
CDR3aa: CASSTPGTSSYNEQFF

d_gene: .
j_gene: TRBJ2-3
abundance: .
v_gene: TRBV29-1
CDR3nt: TGCAGCGTTGGGGGCAAGGTAGCGGACCATACGCAGTATTTT
CDR3aa: CSVGGKVADHTQYF

d_gene: TRBD1
j_gene: TRBJ1-3
abundance: .
v_gene: TRBV6-5
CDR3nt: TGTGCCAGCAGTTTACGTGACAGGGCTGCTGGAAACACCATATATTTT
CDR3aa: CASSLRDRAAGNTIYF

d_gene: .
j_gene: TRBJ2-7
abundance: .
v_gene: TRBV5-1
CDR3nt: TGCGCCAGCAGCCTTGACACCTACGAGCAGTACTTC
CDR3aa: CASSLDTYEQYF

d_gene: .
j_gene: TRBJ2-1
abundance: .
v_gene: TRBV28
CDR3nt: TGTGCCAGCAGCTGGGGGGCAGGAGGGAATGAGCAGTTCTTC
CDR3aa: CASSWGAGGNEQFF

d_gene: TRBD1
j_gene: TRBJ1-1
abundance: .
v_gene: TRBV3-1/TRBV3-2
CDR3nt: TGTGCCAGCAGCCTGACAGGGGCTTCAAGTTCGGGCACTGAAGCTTTCTTT
CDR3aa: CASSLTGASSSGTEAFF

d_gene: TRBD1
j_gene: TRBJ1-3
abundance: .
v_gene: TRBV7-2
CDR3nt: TGTGCCAGCAGCTCCCAGGGGGCTATCGGAAACACCATATATTTT
CDR3aa: CASSSQGAIGNTIYF

d_gene: TRBD1
j_gene: TRBJ1-1
abundance: few
v_gene: TRBV6-5
CDR3nt: TGTGCCACCTCGACAGGGGGGGAGAGCACTGAAGCTTTCTTT
CDR3aa: CATSTGGESTEAFF

d_gene: TRBD1
j_gene: TRBJ2-1
abundance: .
v_gene: TRBV5-1
CDR3nt: TGCGCCAGCAGCTTTAGGGACAGGGAGAATGAGCAGTTCTTC
CDR3aa: CASSFRDRENEQFF

d_gene: TRBD2
j_gene: TRBJ2-7
abundance: .
v_gene: TRBV3-1/TRBV3-2
CDR3nt: TGTGCCAGCAGGGACACTAGCGGGGGCTACGAGCAGTACTTC
CDR3aa: CASRDTSGGYEQYF

d_gene: TRBD2
j_gene: TRBJ2-1
abundance: .
v_gene: TRBV7-8
CDR3nt: TGTGCCAGCAGCTTCCCCGGGACTAGCGGGAGGTTGGGTGAGTTCTTC
CDR3aa: CASSFPGTSGRLGEFF

d_gene: TRBD2
j_gene: TRBJ2-1
abundance: few
v_gene: TRBV10-3
CDR3nt: TGTGCCATACACCCTAGCGGTACCTACAATGAGCAGTTCTTC
CDR3aa: CAIHPSGTYNEQFF

d_gene: TRBD2
j_gene: TRBJ2-3
abundance: .
v_gene: TRBV5-4
CDR3nt: TGTGCCAGCAGCCGTCGACTAGCGGGACGAGATACGCAGTATTTT
CDR3aa: CASSRRLAGRDTQYF

d_gene: .
j_gene: TRBJ1-4
abundance: .
v_gene: TRBV4-2
CDR3nt: TGTGCCAGCAGCCAAGATCCCAGACCAACTAATGAAAAACTGTTTTTT
CDR3aa: CASSQDPRPTNEKLFF

d_gene: .
j_gene: TRBJ2-3
abundance: .
v_gene: TRBV10-2
CDR3nt: TGCGCCAGCAGTGACACGGGAGTAGGCGCAGATACGCAGTATTTT
CDR3aa: CASSDTGVGADTQYF

d_gene: .
j_gene: TRBJ2-7
abundance: .
v_gene: TRBV4-1
CDR3nt: TGCGCCAGCAGCCAATTTGGGCAGGGAAGCTCCTACGAGCAGTACTTC
CDR3aa: CASSQFGQGSSYEQYF

d_gene: .
j_gene: TRBJ2-1
abundance: .
v_gene: TRBV5-1
CDR3nt: TGCGCCAGCAGCTTGGATCATATGGGATCCTTGGGGGAGCAGTTCTTC
CDR3aa: CASSLDHMGSLGEQFF

d_gene: .
j_gene: TRBJ1-2
abundance: once
v_gene: TRBV20-1
CDR3nt: TGCAGTGCTTCGGACGGAGATGGCTACACCTTC
CDR3aa: CSASDGDGYTF

d_gene: .
j_gene: TRBJ2-3
abundance: .
v_gene: TRBV28
CDR3nt: TGTGCCACCTGGTTGATAGGGGCAGATACGCAGTATTTT
CDR3aa: CATWLIGADTQYF

d_gene: TRBD1
j_gene: TRBJ2-5
abundance: .
v_gene: TRBV5-1
CDR3nt: TGCGCCAGCAGAAGTTTTGGGACAGGGACGGGCCAAGAGACCCAGTACTTC
CDR3aa: CASRSFGTGTGQETQYF

d_gene: .
j_gene: TRBJ1-3
abundance: .
v_gene: TRBV2
CDR3nt: TGTGCCAGCAGCGGGTTTCGAGCGGAAACTGGAAACACCATATATTTT
CDR3aa: CASSGFRAETGNTIYF

d_gene: .
j_gene: TRBJ2-2
abundance: .
v_gene: TRBV12-3/TRBV12-4
CDR3nt: TGTGCCAGCAGTTTAAGTGCCGGGGAGCTGTTTTTT
CDR3aa: CASSLSAGELFF

d_gene: TRBD2
j_gene: TRBJ2-5
abundance: once
v_gene: TRBV5-5
CDR3nt: TGTGCCAGCAGCTTCTCGTCTAGCGGGACCTACCAAGAGACCCAGTACTTC
CDR3aa: CASSFSSSGTYQETQYF

d_gene: TRBD2
j_gene: TRBJ2-1
abundance: .
v_gene: TRBV3-1/TRBV3-2
CDR3nt: TGTGCCAGCAGCCTAGCGGGATCCCGGTTATACTACAATGAGCAGTTCTTC
CDR3aa: CASSLAGSRLYYNEQFF

d_gene: TRBD1
j_gene: TRBJ2-2
abundance: .
v_gene: TRBV11-2
CDR3nt: TGTGCCAGCAGAGATACAGGGGACACCGGGGAGCTGTTTTTT
CDR3aa: CASRDTGDTGELFF

d_gene: .
j_gene: TRBJ2-3
abundance: .
v_gene: TRBV5-6
CDR3nt: TGTGCCAGCAGCCCGGTGGCAAGGAGCACAGATACGCAGTATTTT
CDR3aa: CASSPVARSTDTQYF